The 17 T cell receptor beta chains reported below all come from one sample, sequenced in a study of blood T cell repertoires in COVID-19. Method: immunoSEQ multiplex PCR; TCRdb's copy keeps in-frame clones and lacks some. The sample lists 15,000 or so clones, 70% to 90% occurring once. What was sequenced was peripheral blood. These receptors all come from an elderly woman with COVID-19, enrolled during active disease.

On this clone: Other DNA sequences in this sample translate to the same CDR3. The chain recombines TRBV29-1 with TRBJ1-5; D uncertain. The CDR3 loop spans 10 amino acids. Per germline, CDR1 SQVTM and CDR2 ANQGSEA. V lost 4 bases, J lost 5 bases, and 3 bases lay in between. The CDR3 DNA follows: TGCAGCGTTGGAGATCAGCCCCAGCATTTT. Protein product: CSVGDQPQHF. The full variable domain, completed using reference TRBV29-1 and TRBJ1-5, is SAVISQKPSRDICQRGTSLTIQCQVDSQVTMMFWYRQQPGQSLTLIATANQGSEATYESGFVIDKFPISRPNLTFSTLTVSNMSPEDSSIYLCSVGDQPQHFGDGTRLSIL.

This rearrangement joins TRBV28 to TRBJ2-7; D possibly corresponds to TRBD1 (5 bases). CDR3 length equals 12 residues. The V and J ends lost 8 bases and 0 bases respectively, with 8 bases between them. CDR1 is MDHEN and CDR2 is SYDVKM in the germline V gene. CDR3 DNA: TGTGCCAGCGGGGCCTCCTCCTACGAGCAGTACTTC. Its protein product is CASGASSYEQYF.

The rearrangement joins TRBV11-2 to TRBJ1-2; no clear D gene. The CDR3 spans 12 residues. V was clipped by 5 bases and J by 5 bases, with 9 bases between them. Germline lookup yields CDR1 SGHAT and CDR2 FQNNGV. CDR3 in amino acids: CASSPQLYGYTF. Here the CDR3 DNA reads TGTGCCAGCAGCCCCCAGTTATATGGCTACACCTTC.

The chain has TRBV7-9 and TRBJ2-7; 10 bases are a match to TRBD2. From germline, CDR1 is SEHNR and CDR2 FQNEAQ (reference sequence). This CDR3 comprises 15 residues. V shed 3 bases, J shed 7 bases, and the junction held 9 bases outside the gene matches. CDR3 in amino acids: CASSLFLAGVGEQYF. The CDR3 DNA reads TGTGCCAGCAGCTTGTTTCTAGCGGGAGTGGGGGAGCAGTACTTC.

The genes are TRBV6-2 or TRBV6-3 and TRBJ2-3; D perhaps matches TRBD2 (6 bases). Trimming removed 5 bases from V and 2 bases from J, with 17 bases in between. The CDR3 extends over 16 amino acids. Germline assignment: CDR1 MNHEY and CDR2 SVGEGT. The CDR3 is CASSPAGRSNTDTQYF. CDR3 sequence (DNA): TGTGCCAGCAGTCCCGCCGGGAGATCAAACACAGATACGCAGTATTTT.

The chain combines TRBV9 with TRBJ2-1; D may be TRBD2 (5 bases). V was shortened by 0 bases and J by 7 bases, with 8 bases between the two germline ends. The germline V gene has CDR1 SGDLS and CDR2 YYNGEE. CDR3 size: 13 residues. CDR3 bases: TGTGCCAGCAGCGTAGCCGGGATAAATGAGCAGTTCTTC. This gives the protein CASSVAGINEQFF.

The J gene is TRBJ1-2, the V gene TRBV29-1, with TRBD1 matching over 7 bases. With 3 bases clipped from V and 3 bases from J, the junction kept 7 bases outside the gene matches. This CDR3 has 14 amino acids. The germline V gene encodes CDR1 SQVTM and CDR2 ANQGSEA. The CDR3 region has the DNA TGCAGCGTTGAGGGTAGGGGGCTTGACTATGGCTACACCTTC. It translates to CSVEGRGLDYGYTF.

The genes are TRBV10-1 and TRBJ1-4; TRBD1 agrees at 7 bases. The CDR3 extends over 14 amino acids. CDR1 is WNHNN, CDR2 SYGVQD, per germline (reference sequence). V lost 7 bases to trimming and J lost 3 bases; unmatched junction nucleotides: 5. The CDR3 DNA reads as TGCGCCAGCATTAAGGGGGCGGCTAATGAAAAACTGTTTTTT. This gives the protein CASIKGAANEKLFF.

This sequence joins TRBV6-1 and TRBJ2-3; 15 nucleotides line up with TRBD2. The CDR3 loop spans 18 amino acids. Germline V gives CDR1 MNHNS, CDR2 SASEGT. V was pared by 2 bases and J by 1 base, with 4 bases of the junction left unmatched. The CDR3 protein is CASSERTSGGAGTDTQYF. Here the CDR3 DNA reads TGTGCCAGCAGTGAACGGACTAGCGGGGGGGCCGGCACAGATACGCAGTATTTT.

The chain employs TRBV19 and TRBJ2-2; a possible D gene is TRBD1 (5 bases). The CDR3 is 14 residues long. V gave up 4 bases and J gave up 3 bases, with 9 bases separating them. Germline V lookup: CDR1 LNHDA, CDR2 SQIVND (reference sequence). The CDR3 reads CASSRGRYTGELFF. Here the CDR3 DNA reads TGTGCCAGTAGTAGGGGCAGGTACACCGGGGAGCTGTTTTTT.

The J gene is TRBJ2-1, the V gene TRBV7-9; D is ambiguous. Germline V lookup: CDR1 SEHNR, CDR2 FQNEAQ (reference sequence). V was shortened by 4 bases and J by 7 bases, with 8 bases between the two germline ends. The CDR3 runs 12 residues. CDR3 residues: CASSSSRNEQFF. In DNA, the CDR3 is TGTGCCAGCAGCTCTTCGCGGAATGAGCAGTTCTTC. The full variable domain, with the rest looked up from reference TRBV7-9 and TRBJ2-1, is DTGVSQNPRHKITKRGQNVTFRCDPISEHNRLYWYRQTLGQGPEFLTYFQNEAQLEKSRLLSDRFSAERPKGSFSTLEIQRTEQGDSAMYLCASSSSRNEQFFGPGTRLTVL.

The DNA for the CDR3 is TGTGCCAGCAGGGGACTAGCGGGGCCGAACACAGATACGCAGTATTTT. This translates into CASRGLAGPNTDTQYF. The chain couples TRBV27 to TRBJ2-3, with TRBD2 identical over 13 bases. The CDR3 is made up of 16 amino acids. Germline V gene lookup returns CDR1 MNHEY and CDR2 SMNVEV (reference sequence). The V gene end was trimmed by 6 bases and the J gene end by 2 bases; junction bases not matched to a gene: 5.

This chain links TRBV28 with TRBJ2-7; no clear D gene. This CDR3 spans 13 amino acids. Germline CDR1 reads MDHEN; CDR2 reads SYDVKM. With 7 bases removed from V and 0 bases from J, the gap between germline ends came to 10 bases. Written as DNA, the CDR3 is TGTGCCAGCACCCCGCCGGGCTCCTACGAGCAGTACTTC. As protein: CASTPPGSYEQYF.

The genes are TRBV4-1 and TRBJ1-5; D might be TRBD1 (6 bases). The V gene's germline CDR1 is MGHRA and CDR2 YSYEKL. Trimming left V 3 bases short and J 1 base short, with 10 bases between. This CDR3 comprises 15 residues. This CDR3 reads CASSHQGQSNQPQHF. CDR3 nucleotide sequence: TGCGCCAGCAGCCATCAGGGGCAGAGCAATCAGCCCCAGCATTTT.

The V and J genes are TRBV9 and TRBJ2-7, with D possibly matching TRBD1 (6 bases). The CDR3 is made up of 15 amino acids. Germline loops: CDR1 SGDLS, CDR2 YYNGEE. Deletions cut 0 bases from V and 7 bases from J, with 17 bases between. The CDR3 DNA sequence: TGTGCCAGCAGCGTAGCTCCGGACAGCTTCGAAGAGCAGTACTTC. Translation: CASSVAPDSFEEQYF.

The CDR3 region is CASSRGQGAENEQYF. The CDR3, as DNA: TGCGCCAGCAGCCGAGGACAGGGGGCGGAGAACGAGCAGTACTTC. The chain links TRBV4-1 to TRBJ2-7; 11 bases align to TRBD1. The V gene end was trimmed by 4 bases and the J gene end by 5 bases; junction bases not matched to a gene: 7. CDR1 and CDR2 (germline): MGHRA, YSYEKL. This CDR3 has 15 residues.

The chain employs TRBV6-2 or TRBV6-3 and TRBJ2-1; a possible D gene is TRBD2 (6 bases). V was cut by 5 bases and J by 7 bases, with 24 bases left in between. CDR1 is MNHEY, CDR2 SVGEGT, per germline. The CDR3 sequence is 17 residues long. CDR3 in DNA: TGTGCCAGCAGTCCCAACCCGGGACTCCGGGCCCAGAATGAGCAGTTCTTC. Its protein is CASSPNPGLRAQNEQFF.